Following are 13 T cell receptor beta chains from one sample sequenced in a study of cytomegalovirus exposure and HLA in healthy donors. PCR amplification relied on 60 Vbeta primers (plus 13 Jbeta primers). Sequencing used immunoSEQ multiplex PCR; TCRdb keeps in-frame clones, though not all of them. The sample records roughly 200,000 clones, over 65% being singletons. The specimen was PBMCs. These receptors were obtained from a woman aged 55-69 years in good health and CMV-seropositive.

This sequence joins TRBV10-3 and TRBJ1-6; TRBD1 is a possible D gene (6 bases). This CDR3 is 15 amino acids long. The V end was cut by 3 bases, the J end by 6 bases, with 12 bases between. Looked up from germline, CDR1 is ENHRY and CDR2 is SYGVKD. In DNA, the CDR3 is TGTGCCATCAGTGAAGGGCAGGGGCTTAATTCACCCCTCCACTTT. Its protein product is CAISEGQGLNSPLHF.

This chain joins TRBV29-1 and TRBJ1-2; tentative D call: TRBD1 (5 bases). CDR3 length: 12 residues. With 4 bases removed from V and 8 bases from J, the gap between germline ends came to 14 bases. The germline V gene has CDR1 SQVTM and CDR2 ANQGSEA. CDR3 DNA sequence: TGCAGCGTTGGCGGTCAGGGAAGCGGCTACACCTTC. It specifies CSVGGQGSGYTF.

This clone was recorded once. The gene calls are TRBV19 and TRBJ2-5, with 10 bases aligning to TRBD2. V was clipped by 5 bases and J by 2 bases; unmatched bases: 5. CDR1 and CDR2 from the germline V gene are LNHDA and SQIVND (reference sequence). CDR3 size: 15 residues. In DNA, the CDR3 is TGTGCCAGTAGTGGGGGTAGCGGGGGGCAAGAGACCCAGTACTTC. Protein product: CASSGGSGGQETQYF.

The V gene is TRBV4-1, the J gene TRBJ1-1; D perhaps matches TRBD1 (6 bases). The V gene lost 4 bases and the J gene lost 1 base, with 22 bases spanning the gap. The V gene's germline CDR1 is MGHRA and CDR2 YSYEKL. The CDR3 spans 18 residues. This CDR3 is CASSPTSAGAQRNTEAFF. CDR3 DNA sequence: TGCGCCAGCAGCCCAACATCAGCAGGGGCGCAGAGGAACACTGAAGCTTTCTTT.

The CDR3 sequence is CASSSPRGTSGRYEQYF. The CDR3 nucleotides are TGTGCCAGCAGCTCGCCGCGTGGGACTAGCGGGAGGTACGAGCAGTACTTC. The genes are TRBV11-2 and TRBJ2-7; 15 nucleotides line up with TRBD2. The CDR3 covers 17 residues. CDR1 is SGHAT, CDR2 FQNNGV, per germline. V shed 4 bases and J 4 bases; nucleotides not matched to a gene: 8.

The V gene is TRBV2, the J gene TRBJ2-1, with 10 bases fitting TRBD2. Germline lookup yields CDR1 SNHLY and CDR2 FYNNEI. V shed 2 bases and J 9 bases; nucleotides not matched to a gene: 7. This CDR3 comprises 15 residues. CDR3 nucleotide sequence: TGTGCCAGCAGTGAAAACCTAGCGGGGGTGGCTGAGCAGTTCTTC. Protein sequence: CASSENLAGVAEQFF.

The chain has TRBV7-2 and TRBJ2-3; D unclear. This CDR3 has 14 amino acids. The germline CDR1 and CDR2 sequences are SGHTA and FQGNSA. Trimming left V 2 bases short and J 0 bases short, with 6 bases between. Here the CDR3 reads CASSLRLSTDTQYF. The CDR3 coding sequence is TGTGCCAGCAGCTTACGACTTAGCACAGATACGCAGTATTTT. Looking up the rest from reference TRBV7-2 and TRBJ2-3 gives the full variable domain: GAGVSQSPSNKVTEKGKDVELRCDPISGHTALYWYRQSLGQGLEFLIYFQGNSAPDKSGLPSDRFSAERTGGSVSTLTIQRTQQEDSAVYLCASSLRLSTDTQYFGPGTRLTVL.

The chain uses TRBV5-1 and TRBJ1-5; TRBD1 matches at 10 bases. Germline V CDR1 and CDR2: SGHRS, YFSETQ. Germline trimming cut 0 bases from V and 5 bases from J; bases unmatched to any gene: 2. This CDR3 region has 15 residues. For the CDR3, the DNA is TGCGCCAGCAGCTTGGCCGGACAGGGGGATCAGCCCCAGCATTTT. Translated, it gives CASSLAGQGDQPQHF. The entire variable domain, with the rest obtained from reference TRBV5-1 and TRBJ1-5, is as follows: KAGVTQTPRYLIKTRGQQVTLSCSPISGHRSVSWYQQTPGQGLQFLFEYFSETQRNKGNFPGRFSGRQFSNSRSEMNVSTLELGDSALYLCASSLAGQGDQPQHFGDGTRLSIL.

The chain uses TRBV7-8 and TRBJ1-3; D may be TRBD1 (6 bases). Germline CDR1 and CDR2: SGHVS and FQNEAQ. Trimming cost V 5 bases and J 0 bases, with 14 bases left between them. The CDR3 extends over 16 amino acids. In DNA form, the CDR3 reads TGTGCCAGCAGCGACTCTACAGGGACCTCTGGAAACACCATATATTTT. Its translation is CASSDSTGTSGNTIYF.

This rearrangement joins TRBV10-3 to TRBJ2-7; the D gene is possibly TRBD2 (5 bases). The germline V gene encodes CDR1 ENHRY and CDR2 SYGVKD. With 8 bases removed from V and 7 bases from J, the gap between germline ends came to 12 bases. The CDR3 sequence is 11 residues long. The CDR3 region is CAIRGAGEQYF. DNA of the CDR3: TGTGCCATCCGGGGTGCTGGGGAGCAGTACTTC.

The chain joins TRBV4-3 to TRBJ2-5; D not certain. V was shortened by 0 bases and J by 3 bases, with 8 bases between the two germline ends. This CDR3 has 14 amino acids. Per the germline V gene, CDR1 is LGHNA and CDR2 is YSLEER. CDR3 sequence reads: CASSQDWAKETQYF. In DNA, the CDR3 is TGCGCCAGCAGCCAAGATTGGGCTAAAGAGACCCAGTACTTC.

Worth noting for this clone: One end of the junction varies from germline; a read error may be responsible. The chain has TRBV2 and TRBJ2-4, with a weak D call TRBD1 (6 bases). Germline V gives CDR1 SNHLY, CDR2 FYNNEI. The CDR3 covers 17 residues. The CDR3 region has the DNA TGTGCCAGCTGGGGGCAAGGGGCGCCTTTCGACAAAAACAGTCAGTACTTC. Translation: CASWGQGAPFDKNSQYF.

The gene calls are TRBV25-1 and TRBJ2-7; 10 positions agree with TRBD1. J was trimmed by 3 bases and V by 3 bases; bases with no gene match: 11. The CDR3 is made up of 17 amino acids. CDR1 is MGHDK and CDR2 is SYGVNS in the germline V gene. DNA of the CDR3: TGTGCCAGCAGTGACCCTCACCGGGGACAGGGGCGCTACGAGCAGTACTTC. This codes for CASSDPHRGQGRYEQYF.